This T cell receptor beta chain stems from a study of T cells in localized non-small cell lung cancer (dated by TCRdb to between 2020 and 2021). At the level of the whole study: T cell repertoires of approximately 250 early-stage NSCLC patients were analyzed, with tumors being compared against uninvolved tumor-adjacent lungs. NSCLC patients had a mean age of around 61 years, and around 140 were male and more than 90 female. The cohort comprised under 250 treatment-naïve NSCLC patients with resected, localized lung tumors.

The immunoSEQ Assay was used to sequence TCR beta CDR3 regions from DNA. Regarding the original processing steps: T cell density was computed as TCR beta template counts normalized to usable DNA estimated by amplifying housekeeping genes. Using the preseqR package, richness was estimated by extrapolating to 120,000 templates for tissue samples and 400,000 templates for PBMC samples. Clonality was defined as one minus Pielou's evenness. Tissue-enriched TCRs were identified through differential abundance testing performed on productive amino-acid clonotypes, with a minimum total count of 5 and an alpha of 0.1. The Jaccard Index and the Morisita Overlap Index were used to measure repertoire overlap between compartments. GLIPH clustered TCR beta CDR3s with public tetramer-defined viral CDR3s; viral motifs required at least three viral sequences plus V-gene enrichment. TCRdb obtained this table from immuneACCESS and retained in-frame rearrangements with V and J assigned. These tables miss some clones; where compared with another copy, unresolved V genes account for less than half of the shortfall, and the remainder is unexplained. V, J and clone size derive from that table, while D and trimming were established from the DNA sequence. The sample table lists 53,000 or so clones, just over 90% of them with a count of one. The ten biggest clones cover 20% of the sample.

CDR1 and CDR2 were assigned from the germline V gene as MDHEN and SYDVKM. V is shortened by 2 bases, J by 5 bases, and the region joining them spans 11 bases. The CDR3 numbers 14 residues from cysteine through phenylalanine. Only CDR3 DNA remains: 42 bases, in frame from the first base. At diagnosis, peripheral blood, uninvolved tumor-adjacent lung and tumor were collected and stored as a combination of fresh-frozen and FFPE material. Blood samples were analyzed as peripheral blood mononuclear cells for TCR repertoire profiling. Paper-wide results and their limitations: Longer overall survival was associated with higher blood T cell density, whereas shorter survival was associated with higher adjacent-lung clonality. Since the design was exploratory, TCR variables were selected using unadjusted p-values with no false-discovery rate correction. Because multi-region tumor sequencing was not done, intratumor heterogeneity could not be ruled out. A median of 57 of the top 100 tumor clones were detected in paired uninvolved adjacent lung, and 25 to 35 of these tumor clones were also found among the top 100 clones of the paired uninvolved adjacent lung. Uninvolved tumor-adjacent lung showed the highest T cell clonality, higher than tumor, which suggests more focused antigenic responses in the uninvolved tumor-adjacent lung.

A word on this clone: The antigen it recognizes is unknown. There are no base qualities to consult, and no much larger clone falls within one base.

The TCR sequence derives from a man aged 40-75 years with stage I lung adenocarcinoma. This chain is built from TRBV28 and TRBJ2-3; a tentative D call is TRBD1 (6 bases match). The input for sequencing was peripheral blood, taken before any cancer treatment. The CDR3 sequence is CASSLTGYQDTQYF. The sequence in DNA is TGTGCCAGCAGTTTAACAGGGTATCAAGATACGCAGTATTTT.